These 22 T cell receptor beta chains were all obtained from the same sample, sequenced in a study of blood T cell repertoires in COVID-19. The protocol was immunoSEQ multiplex PCR, while the TCRdb copy is restricted to in-frame clones and leaves out a portion. Here the sample spans 100,000 to 150,000 clones, about 89% being singletons. The sequenced sample was peripheral blood. Receptor source: a man aged 45 to 65 with active or convalescent COVID-19.

CDR3 sequence (DNA): TGTGCCAGTAGTATTCGGACAGGGCTATCTTTTTTGGATACGCAGTATTTT. Its protein product is CASSIRTGLSFLDTQYF. The chain uses TRBV19 and TRBJ2-3; 8 bases align to TRBD1. Germline CDR1 and CDR2: LNHDA and SQIVND (reference sequence). V shed 3 bases, J shed 6 bases, and the junction held 14 bases outside the gene matches. CDR3 size: 17 residues.

Many counts were recorded for this clone. The same CDR3 can be traced to other DNA sequences in this sample. CDR3 bases: TGCGCCAGCAGCTTGGGAACCAGCACTGAAGCTTTCTTT. Amino acid sequence: CASSLGTSTEAFF. V usage is TRBV5-1 and J usage is TRBJ1-1; unclear D gene. V was cut by 0 bases and J by 4 bases, with 7 bases left in between. This CDR3 region has 13 residues. Germline V CDR1 and CDR2: SGHRS, YFSETQ.

This chain uses TRBV19 with TRBJ2-7; 9 bases agree with TRBD1. Germline V lookup: CDR1 LNHDA, CDR2 SQIVND (reference sequence). The CDR3 is made up of 14 amino acids. V lost 6 bases and J lost 3; bases outside the gene matches: 6. For the CDR3, the DNA is TGTGCCAGTAGCTACCGGGACAGGGTCTACGAGCAGTACTTC. Amino acids: CASSYRDRVYEQYF.

The V call is TRBV12-3 or TRBV12-4, the J call TRBJ1-2; TRBD1 is a possible D gene (6 bases). Between the trimmed V and J ends, which lost 8 bases and 7 bases, there was a span of 17 bases. This CDR3 comprises 13 residues. CDR3: CASPKGGESGYTF. In DNA, the CDR3 is TGTGCCAGCCCCAAGGGGGGGGAATCTGGCTACACCTTC.

The chain recombines TRBV6-4 with TRBJ2-1; 9 bases are shared with TRBD2. The CDR3 extends over 15 amino acids. Germline loops: CDR1 MRHNA, CDR2 SNTAGT. J was trimmed by 4 bases and V by 5 bases; bases with no gene match: 6. This chain's CDR3 is CASSLGGGAYNEQFF. DNA of the CDR3: TGTGCCAGCAGTCTCGGCGGGGGGGCGTACAATGAGCAGTTCTTC.

The chain has TRBV5-5 and TRBJ1-1; D not resolved. Germline CDR1 SGHKS, CDR2 YYEKEE (reference sequence). V lost 5 bases to trimming and J lost 6 bases, with 20 bases between them. The CDR3 totals 15 residues. Written as DNA, the CDR3 is TGTGCCAGCAGTTATCCGGGATCAAGGAGAGCTGAAGCTTTCTTT. Its protein product is CASSYPGSRRAEAFF. The whole variable domain, remainder taken from reference TRBV5-5 and TRBJ1-1, is DAGVTQSPTHLIKTRGQQVTLRCSPISGHKSVSWYQQVLGQGPQFIFQYYEKEERGRGNFPDRFSARQFPNYSSELNVNALLLGDSALYLCASSYPGSRRAEAFFGQGTRLTVV.

J is TRBJ2-7 and V is TRBV6-2 or TRBV6-3; 11 bases agree with TRBD2. CDR1 is MNHEY and CDR2 is SVGEGT in the germline V gene. This CDR3 is built from 19 residues. The V gene end was trimmed by 2 bases and the J gene end by 4 bases; junction bases not matched to a gene: 16. The CDR3 sequence: CASSYLTSDPGTSGYEQYF. The CDR3 DNA reads as TGTGCCAGCAGTTACCTTACCAGCGACCCCGGGACTAGCGGTTACGAGCAGTACTTC.

The V gene is TRBV18, the J gene TRBJ2-7; 7 bases map to TRBD2. In germline, CDR1 is KGHSH, CDR2 LQKENI. Unmatched junction bases numbered 9, after V lost 2 bases and J lost 5 bases. The CDR3 is 15 amino acids. This chain's CDR3 is CASSPSGGRSNEQYF. The CDR3 nucleotides read TGTGCCAGCTCACCATCCGGCGGGAGATCGAACGAGCAGTACTTC.

This clone has a count of ten or more. J is TRBJ2-1 and V is TRBV11-3; TRBD2 is a possible D gene (6 bases). The germline V gene encodes CDR1 SGHNT and CDR2 YENEEA. This CDR3 region has 16 residues. V was shortened by 5 bases and J by 0 bases, with 14 bases between the two germline ends. Here the CDR3 reads CASSDRGTYSYNEQFF. The CDR3 bases are TGTGCCAGCAGCGATCGGGGGACCTACTCCTACAATGAGCAGTTCTTC. The whole variable domain, remainder taken from reference TRBV11-3 and TRBJ2-1, is EAGVVQSPRYKIIEKKQPVAFWCNPISGHNTLYWYLQNLGQGPELLIRYENEEAVDDSQLPKDRFSAERLKGVDSTLKIQPAELGDSAVYLCASSDRGTYSYNEQFFGPGTRLTVL.

V and J are TRBV19 and TRBJ1-2, with 10 bases that match TRBD1. Per the germline V gene, CDR1 is LNHDA and CDR2 is SQIVND (reference sequence). Trimming took 6 bases from V and 8 from J; bases not matched to a gene: 6. This CDR3 has 13 residues. The CDR3 DNA sequence: TGTGCCAGTAGCGGGACAGGGGTAAGCGGCTACACCTTC. Amino acids: CASSGTGVSGYTF.

There are a few counts of this clone. CDR3 residues: CASSLVVGEAGELFF. The CDR3 DNA sequence: TGCGCCAGCAGCTTGGTGGTGGGAGAGGCCGGGGAGCTGTTTTTT. This chain links TRBV5-1 with TRBJ2-2; the D gene is possibly TRBD2 (5 bases). V was cut by 0 bases and J by 6 bases, with 12 bases left in between. CDR1 and CDR2 (germline): SGHRS, YFSETQ. The CDR3 length is 15 residues.

This sequence joins TRBV5-1 and TRBJ1-5; TRBD1 is a possible D gene (6 bases). The CDR3 is 14 residues long. The V gene lost 0 bases and the J gene lost 4 bases, with 8 bases spanning the gap. Germline V gene data show CDR1 as SGHRS and CDR2 as YFSETQ. For the CDR3, the DNA is TGCGCCAGCAGCTTGGGGACAGAGAATCAGCCCCAGCATTTT. Residues: CASSLGTENQPQHF.

The genes are TRBV11-2 and TRBJ1-6, with 8 nucleotides matching TRBD1. The CDR3 is 16 residues long. Germline V CDR1 and CDR2: SGHAT, FQNNGV. V lost 1 base, J lost 6 bases, and 5 bases stayed unmatched. CDR3 sequence reads: CASSLVWTGINSPLHF. The CDR3 region has the DNA TGTGCCAGCAGCTTAGTCTGGACAGGGATTAATTCACCCCTCCACTTT.

The chain couples TRBV6-5 to TRBJ2-2; D might be TRBD1 (6 bases). The CDR3 runs to 13 residues. CDR1 MNHEY and CDR2 SVGAGI come from the germline V gene. The ends were cut back, 6 bases at V and 8 bases at J, with 13 bases in the middle. CDR3 amino acids: CASRRTEGGELFF. The CDR3 DNA is TGTGCCAGCAGAAGGACAGAGGGAGGGGAGCTGTTTTTT.

This clone showed up just once. The J gene is TRBJ1-5, the V gene TRBV15; 10 bases agree with TRBD1. V lost 7 bases and J lost 2; bases outside the gene matches: 11. In germline, CDR1 is LNHNV, CDR2 YYDKDF (reference sequence). The CDR3 extends over 17 amino acids. This CDR3 reads CATMKGTGDLGNQPQHF. The CDR3, as DNA: TGTGCCACCATGAAAGGGACAGGGGATCTGGGCAATCAGCCCCAGCATTTT.

The chain is built from TRBV5-1 and TRBJ2-7, with D tentatively TRBD1 (5 bases). CDR3 size: 15 residues. Germline V gene lookup returns CDR1 SGHRS and CDR2 YFSETQ. The V end was cut by 4 bases, the J end by 2 bases, with 16 bases between. Here the CDR3 reads CASSHTGEGTYEQYF. In DNA, the CDR3 is TGCGCCAGCAGCCATACAGGAGAAGGAACCTACGAGCAGTACTTC.

V gene TRBV6-2 or TRBV6-3 combines with J gene TRBJ2-7, with a possible D match to TRBD2 (6 bases). This CDR3 contains 15 residues. Germline CDR1 is MNHEY and CDR2 is SVGEGT. V was pared by 2 bases and J by 2 bases, with 13 bases between. CDR3 DNA sequence: TGTGCCAGCAGTTACGCGGGACGGTATACCTACGAGCAGTACTTC. Its protein product is CASSYAGRYTYEQYF.

This clone is a singleton in its sample. V is TRBV15 and J is TRBJ2-5, with D hard to call. Trimming took off 0 bases at V and 1 base at J, with 9 bases between the two ends. The germline CDR1 and CDR2 sequences are LNHNV and YYDKDF (reference sequence). The CDR3 consists of 15 residues. CDR3 DNA sequence: TGTGCCACCAGCAGAGATCTACGGAGCCAAGAGACCCAGTACTTC. It codes for CATSRDLRSQETQYF.

V usage is TRBV28 and J usage is TRBJ2-7; TRBD1 matches at 10 bases. V was pared by 3 bases and J by 2 bases, with 7 bases of the junction left unmatched. There are 16 residues in the CDR3. Looked up from germline, CDR1 is MDHEN and CDR2 is SYDVKM. The CDR3 loop reads CASSFSSGTGAYEQYF. As DNA, the CDR3 is TGTGCCAGCAGTTTCAGTTCCGGGACAGGGGCCTACGAGCAGTACTTC. The whole variable domain, filled in from reference TRBV28 and TRBJ2-7, reads DVKVTQSSRYLVKRTGEKVFLECVQDMDHENMFWYRQDPGLGLRLIYFSYDVKMKEKGDIPEGYSVSREKKERFSLILESASTNQTSMYLCASSFSSGTGAYEQYFGPGTRLTVT.

The V call is TRBV19, the J call TRBJ1-4; no clear D gene. This CDR3 comprises 15 residues. Trimming removed 0 bases at V and 4 bases at J, with 9 bases between. CDR1 is LNHDA, CDR2 SQIVND, per germline (reference sequence). CDR3 in amino acids: CASSIDGLINEKLFF. In DNA form, the CDR3 reads TGTGCCAGTAGTATAGACGGGTTAATTAATGAAAAACTGTTTTTT.

The V gene is TRBV3-1 (or the pseudogene TRBV3-2), the J gene TRBJ1-2, with a tentative D call TRBD1 (6 bases). Per germline, CDR1 LGHDT and CDR2 YNNKEL (reference sequence). Trimming stripped 3 bases from V and 5 bases from J, with 16 bases between. The length of the CDR3 is 15 residues. CDR3 sequence reads: CASSQGVGGQYGYTF. The CDR3 nucleotides read TGTGCCAGCAGCCAGGGGGTTGGCGGACAGTATGGCTACACCTTC.

In this sample, this clone turned up a few times. This rearrangement joins TRBV27 to TRBJ1-2, with TRBD1 identical over 10 bases. CDR3 length: 13 residues. Germline values: CDR1 MNHEY, CDR2 SMNVEV (reference sequence). The ends lost 6 bases at V and 9 bases at J; junction bases unmatched: 7. CDR3 nucleotides: TGTGCCAGCAGGCTGACAGGGGGCGATAGCTACACCTTC. Translated: CASRLTGGDSYTF.